These 28 T cell receptor beta chains were all obtained from the same sample, sequenced in a study of T-cell reconstitution after alpha-beta-depleted transplantation in children. Using unique molecular identifiers, the investigators prepared the TCRbeta library. TCRdb processed the PCR reads anew with MiXCR; each CDR3 protein has one entry. The profile shows almost 600,000 distinct CDR3 sequences, roughly 30% of them singletons. The material sequenced was PBMCs, taken before TCRalphabeta/CD19-depleted stem cell transplant. Receptors were obtained from a boy in the first two years of life with Wiskott-Aldrich syndrome, due to receive a stem cell transplant.

V and J are TRBV20-1 and TRBJ1-2; no firm D call. This CDR3 spans 15 amino acids. Trimming pared 2 bases from V and 4 bases from J, leaving 17 bases between. Germline-derived CDR1 and CDR2 are DFQATT and SNEGSKA (reference sequence). The CDR3 DNA reads TGCAGTGCTAGACCAGCCCATAGACAAATCTATGGCTACACCTTC. The encoded protein is CSARPAHRQIYGYTF.

The rearrangement uses TRBV9 and TRBJ2-5, with 12 nucleotides matching TRBD2. The junction had 16 bases not matched to a gene; V was cut back by 0 bases and J by 4 bases. The germline V gene encodes CDR1 SGDLS and CDR2 YYNGEE. This CDR3 spans 20 amino acids. CDR3 in amino acids: CASSVAMTSGSLGPGETQYF. The CDR3 DNA reads as TGTGCCAGCAGCGTAGCTATGACTAGCGGGAGCCTAGGACCTGGAGAGACCCAGTACTTC.

This clonotype was seen a few times. This rearrangement joins TRBV12-3 or TRBV12-4 to TRBJ1-5; TRBD1 matches at 8 bases. The CDR3 spans 15 residues. The junction had 2 bases not matched to a gene; V was cut back by 2 bases and J by 2 bases. CDR3 sequence reads: CASSLQTGGNQPQHF. The CDR3 bases are TGTGCCAGCAGTTTACAGACAGGGGGCAATCAGCCCCAGCATTTT.

This clonotype was seen a handful of times. The V and J genes are TRBV30 and TRBJ2-1, with TRBD2 identical over 11 bases. The CDR3 has 16 amino acids. Germline assignment: CDR1 GTSNPN and CDR2 SVGIG (reference sequence). The junction had 7 bases not matched to a gene; V was cut back by 3 bases and J by 3 bases. DNA for the CDR3: TGTGCCTGGAGAGAACCCGGGACTAGCGGCTACAATGAGCAGTTCTTC. It encodes CAWREPGTSGYNEQFF.

This clonotype has a handful of counts. The gene calls are TRBV18 and TRBJ2-7, with D hard to call. This CDR3 contains 12 residues. Germline assignment: CDR1 KGHSH and CDR2 LQKENI. Trimming removed 3 bases at V and 2 bases at J, with 5 bases between. The CDR3 spells CASSPLPYEQYF. In DNA form, the CDR3 reads TGTGCCAGCTCACCTCTTCCCTACGAGCAGTACTTC. The variable domain in full, completed from reference TRBV18 and TRBJ2-7, reads NAGVMQNPRHLVRRRGQEARLRCSPMKGHSHVYWYRQLPEEGLKFMVYLQKENIIDESGMPKERFSAEFPKEGPSILRIQQVVRGDSAAYFCASSPLPYEQYFGPGTRLTVT.

This clonotype turned up a few times. The chain combines TRBV10-1 with TRBJ2-7; TRBD1 aligns across 11 bases. CDR1 is WNHNN, CDR2 SYGVQD, per germline (reference sequence). CDR3 size: 14 residues. J was trimmed by 7 bases and V by 3 bases; bases with no gene match: 5. The CDR3 reads CASSDSDRGREQYF. The CDR3 DNA reads as TGCGCCAGCAGTGACTCGGACAGGGGGCGGGAGCAGTACTTC.

The chain recombines TRBV10-3 with TRBJ1-2; 8 nucleotides align to TRBD1. V was pared by 3 bases and J by 5 bases, with 11 bases of the junction left unmatched. Per the germline V gene, CDR1 is ENHRY and CDR2 is SYGVKD. This CDR3 is built from 16 residues. In DNA, the CDR3 is TGTGCCATCAGTGAAGATATTAGGACAGGGTCATATGGCTACACCTTC. It is translated as CAISEDIRTGSYGYTF.

The chain has TRBV24-1 and TRBJ2-1, with 8 bases aligning to TRBD2. The germline V gene has CDR1 KGHDR and CDR2 SFDVKD. The junction had 11 bases not matched to a gene; V was cut back by 2 bases and J by 6 bases. The CDR3 covers 17 residues. The CDR3 region is CATSDSRGLAGRNEQFF. Written as DNA, the CDR3 is TGTGCCACCAGTGATTCAAGAGGGCTAGCGGGCCGCAATGAGCAGTTCTTC.

The chain recombines TRBV12-3 or TRBV12-4 with TRBJ2-7, with D tentatively TRBD1 (5 bases). V dropped 4 bases and J dropped 4 bases, with 14 bases sitting between them. The CDR3 has 14 amino acids. The CDR3 loop is CASSYDRILYEQYF. As DNA, the CDR3 is TGTGCCAGCAGTTACGACAGAATTTTATACGAGCAGTACTTC.

The genes are TRBV5-6 and TRBJ2-1; TRBD2 matches 11 bases. J lost 1 base, V lost 4 bases, and 10 bases had no gene match. CDR1 is SGHDT, CDR2 YYEEEE, per germline. This CDR3 is built from 18 residues. This CDR3 reads CASSEGLTSGRSYNEQFF. The CDR3 coding sequence is TGTGCCAGCAGCGAGGGGCTAACTAGCGGGAGATCCTACAATGAGCAGTTCTTC.

The chain uses TRBV27 and TRBJ2-1, with D tentatively TRBD2 (5 bases). The V gene's germline CDR1 is MNHEY and CDR2 SMNVEV (reference sequence). The CDR3 sequence is 12 residues long. V lost 5 bases and J 5 bases, leaving 7 bases between the germline ends. The CDR3, as DNA: TGTGCCAGCAGTGCCGGGGACAATGAGCAGTTCTTC. It specifies CASSAGDNEQFF.

V and J are TRBV7-9 and TRBJ2-1, with 7 positions matching TRBD1. The V and J ends lost 4 bases and 7 bases, in that order; junction bases with no gene match: 10. CDR1 and CDR2 (germline): SEHNR, FQNEAQ (reference sequence). CDR3 length equals 15 residues. In DNA, the CDR3 is TGTGCCAGCAGCTATGGGACAGAACAGGGGAATGAGCAGTTCTTC. Translated, it gives CASSYGTEQGNEQFF. Drawing the rest from reference TRBV7-9 and TRBJ2-1, the complete variable domain is DTGVSQNPRHKITKRGQNVTFRCDPISEHNRLYWYRQTLGQGPEFLTYFQNEAQLEKSRLLSDRFSAERPKGSFSTLEIQRTEQGDSAMYLCASSYGTEQGNEQFFGPGTRLTVL.

This clonotype was counted only a few times. The V call is TRBV7-9, the J call TRBJ2-1; 15 bases line up with TRBD2. J gave up 2 bases and V 4 bases, and 6 bases lay outside the gene matches. Germline CDR1 reads SEHNR; CDR2 reads FQNEAQ (reference sequence). The CDR3 length is 18 residues. CDR3 loop: CASSSGTSGRNAYNEQFF. Written as DNA, the CDR3 is TGTGCCAGCAGCTCCGGGACTAGCGGGAGGAATGCCTACAATGAGCAGTTCTTC.

Ten or more counts support this clonotype. This sequence joins TRBV7-9 and TRBJ1-1; D is perhaps TRBD1 (5 bases). CDR1 is SEHNR and CDR2 is FQNEAQ in the germline V gene (reference sequence). Deletions cut 5 bases from V and 0 bases from J, with 10 bases between. The CDR3 spans 14 residues. CDR3: CASSPGRLNTEAFF. For the CDR3, the DNA is TGTGCCAGCAGCCCGGGACGCTTGAACACTGAAGCTTTCTTT.

The V call is TRBV28, the J call TRBJ1-2; D is undetermined. Trimming took 3 bases from V and 3 from J, leaving 11 bases between them. This CDR3 comprises 14 residues. Per the germline V gene, CDR1 is MDHEN and CDR2 is SYDVKM. CDR3 region: CASSLSTAYYGYTF. In DNA form, the CDR3 reads TGTGCCAGCAGTTTGTCAACAGCATACTATGGCTACACCTTC.

This clonotype was seen a few times. J is TRBJ2-7 and V is TRBV11-2; 7 positions agree with TRBD1. Germline CDR1 is SGHAT and CDR2 is FQNNGV. The V segment lost 8 bases and the J segment 3 bases; nucleotides outside the gene matches: 16. The CDR3 length is 16 residues. CDR3 region: CASQARTGTADYEQYF. In nucleotides, the CDR3 is TGTGCCAGCCAAGCACGTACCGGGACAGCCGACTACGAGCAGTACTTC. The whole variable domain, filled in from reference TRBV11-2 and TRBJ2-7, reads EAGVAQSPRYKIIEKRQSVAFWCNPISGHATLYWYQQILGQGPKLLIQFQNNGVVDDSQLPKDRFSAERLKGVDSTLKIQPAKLEDSAVYLCASQARTGTADYEQYFGPGTRLTVT.

This clonotype was counted only a few times. The chain carries TRBV12-3 or TRBV12-4 and TRBJ2-1, with 10 bases fitting TRBD2. CDR3 size: 16 residues. The V gene end was trimmed by 6 bases and the J gene end by 6 bases; junction bases not matched to a gene: 11. CDR3 sequence reads: CASRPGGLAALNEQFF. As DNA, the CDR3 is TGTGCCAGCAGACCGGGAGGACTAGCGGCTCTCAATGAGCAGTTCTTC.

V gene TRBV20-1 combines with J gene TRBJ1-5, with D maybe TRBD1 (5 bases). Germline CDR1 DFQATT, CDR2 SNEGSKA (reference sequence). The ends were cut back, 0 bases at V and 2 bases at J, with 14 bases in the middle. This CDR3 comprises 16 residues. CDR3 residues: CSARDVVGGGNQPQHF. The CDR3 bases are TGCAGTGCTAGAGATGTAGTGGGGGGAGGCAATCAGCCCCAGCATTTT.

This chain uses TRBV7-2 with TRBJ2-7, with D hard to call. The V gene lost 6 bases and the J gene lost 6 bases, with 9 bases spanning the gap. Germline CDR1 reads SGHTA; CDR2 reads FQGNSA. The CDR3 contains 11 residues. The CDR3 DNA is TGTGCCAGCAGGAATTTGGGCGAGCAGTACTTC. Its translation is CASRNLGEQYF. The full variable domain, rest sourced from reference TRBV7-2 and TRBJ2-7, is GAGVSQSPSNKVTEKGKDVELRCDPISGHTALYWYRQSLGQGLEFLIYFQGNSAPDKSGLPSDRFSAERTGGSVSTLTIQRTQQEDSAVYLCASRNLGEQYFGPGTRLTVT.

V gene TRBV7-8 combines with J gene TRBJ2-7; D gene unclear. CDR1 and CDR2 (germline): SGHVS, FQNEAQ. The CDR3 is made up of 16 amino acids. V gave up 5 bases and J gave up 4 bases, with 21 bases separating them. CDR3 region: CASSLPPGSRGYEQYF. Written as DNA, the CDR3 is TGTGCCAGCAGCCTCCCACCTGGGTCTAGAGGTTACGAGCAGTACTTC.

The gene calls are TRBV5-5 and TRBJ2-2; D call uncertain. Looked up from germline, CDR1 is SGHKS and CDR2 is YYEKEE (reference sequence). The ends were cut back, 4 bases at V and 0 bases at J, with 10 bases in the middle. This CDR3 has 15 amino acids. CDR3 bases: TGTGCCAGCAGCACCGCGCTGGCGAACACCGGGGAGCTGTTTTTT. Protein: CASSTALANTGELFF.

The chain combines TRBV5-6 with TRBJ2-4; D is unresolved. Looked up from germline, CDR1 is SGHDT and CDR2 is YYEEEE. The CDR3 has 19 residues. V lost 0 bases, J lost 0 bases, and 19 bases lay in between. DNA of the CDR3: TGTGCCAGCAGCTTGGGACCCCCGACCCCTGATCTAGCCAAAAACATTCAGTACTTC. It yields the protein CASSLGPPTPDLAKNIQYF. Together with reference TRBV5-6 and TRBJ2-4, the CDR3 gives the full variable domain: DAGVTQSPTHLIKTRGQQVTLRCSPKSGHDTVSWYQQALGQGPQFIFQYYEEEERQRGNFPDRFSGHQFPNYSSELNVNALLLGDSALYLCASSLGPPTPDLAKNIQYFGAGTRLSVL.

V and J are TRBV10-3 and TRBJ1-1; D gene unclear. The V and J ends lost 6 bases and 3 bases respectively, with 11 bases between them. Germline V CDR1 and CDR2: ENHRY, SYGVKD. This CDR3 spans 13 amino acids. The CDR3 is CAIRRSSDTEAFF. In DNA, the CDR3 is TGTGCCATCAGACGGAGTTCGGACACTGAAGCTTTCTTT.

The DNA for the CDR3 is TGTGCCAGCAGTTTGGCCTCCCTAGCGGGAAGCGTTGATGAGCAGTTCTTC. This translates into CASSLASLAGSVDEQFF. V gene TRBV12-3 or TRBV12-4 combines with J gene TRBJ2-1; 9 bases fit TRBD2. The CDR3 sequence is 17 residues long. The J segment lost 8 bases and the V segment lost 3 bases, leaving 14 bases of the junction unmatched.

This chain links TRBV5-1 with TRBJ2-7, with a tentative D call TRBD2 (5 bases). V gave up 4 bases and J gave up 6 bases, with 14 bases separating them. The V gene's germline CDR1 is SGHRS and CDR2 YFSETQ. The CDR3 is made up of 13 amino acids. CDR3 sequence reads: CASSVQERSEQYF. The CDR3 DNA reads as TGCGCCAGCAGCGTCCAGGAGCGGAGCGAGCAGTACTTC.

The chain links TRBV12-3 or TRBV12-4 to TRBJ1-5, with D unresolved. Trimming took 3 bases from V and 4 from J, leaving 10 bases between them. The CDR3 runs 14 residues. The CDR3 region is CASSFYDGNQPQHF. Written as DNA, the CDR3 is TGTGCCAGCAGTTTTTATGACGGGAATCAGCCCCAGCATTTT.

This chain uses TRBV2 with TRBJ2-3, with 7 bases identical to TRBD2. The CDR3 consists of 14 residues. J lost 4 bases, V lost 7 bases, and 8 bases had no gene match. Per germline, CDR1 SNHLY and CDR2 FYNNEI. The CDR3 protein is CASKWEGPSDTQYF. CDR3 sequence (DNA): TGTGCCAGCAAGTGGGAGGGTCCCTCAGATACGCAGTATTTT.

This clonotype has a handful of counts. V gene TRBV29-1 combines with J gene TRBJ1-5; TRBD1 agrees at 8 bases. This CDR3 spans 14 amino acids. The V segment lost 7 bases and the J segment 3 bases; nucleotides outside the gene matches: 8. CDR1 SQVTM and CDR2 ANQGSEA come from the germline V gene. CDR3 in DNA: TGCAGCGCATCGACAGGGGTCACCAATCAGCCCCAGCATTTT. Amino acid sequence: CSASTGVTNQPQHF.